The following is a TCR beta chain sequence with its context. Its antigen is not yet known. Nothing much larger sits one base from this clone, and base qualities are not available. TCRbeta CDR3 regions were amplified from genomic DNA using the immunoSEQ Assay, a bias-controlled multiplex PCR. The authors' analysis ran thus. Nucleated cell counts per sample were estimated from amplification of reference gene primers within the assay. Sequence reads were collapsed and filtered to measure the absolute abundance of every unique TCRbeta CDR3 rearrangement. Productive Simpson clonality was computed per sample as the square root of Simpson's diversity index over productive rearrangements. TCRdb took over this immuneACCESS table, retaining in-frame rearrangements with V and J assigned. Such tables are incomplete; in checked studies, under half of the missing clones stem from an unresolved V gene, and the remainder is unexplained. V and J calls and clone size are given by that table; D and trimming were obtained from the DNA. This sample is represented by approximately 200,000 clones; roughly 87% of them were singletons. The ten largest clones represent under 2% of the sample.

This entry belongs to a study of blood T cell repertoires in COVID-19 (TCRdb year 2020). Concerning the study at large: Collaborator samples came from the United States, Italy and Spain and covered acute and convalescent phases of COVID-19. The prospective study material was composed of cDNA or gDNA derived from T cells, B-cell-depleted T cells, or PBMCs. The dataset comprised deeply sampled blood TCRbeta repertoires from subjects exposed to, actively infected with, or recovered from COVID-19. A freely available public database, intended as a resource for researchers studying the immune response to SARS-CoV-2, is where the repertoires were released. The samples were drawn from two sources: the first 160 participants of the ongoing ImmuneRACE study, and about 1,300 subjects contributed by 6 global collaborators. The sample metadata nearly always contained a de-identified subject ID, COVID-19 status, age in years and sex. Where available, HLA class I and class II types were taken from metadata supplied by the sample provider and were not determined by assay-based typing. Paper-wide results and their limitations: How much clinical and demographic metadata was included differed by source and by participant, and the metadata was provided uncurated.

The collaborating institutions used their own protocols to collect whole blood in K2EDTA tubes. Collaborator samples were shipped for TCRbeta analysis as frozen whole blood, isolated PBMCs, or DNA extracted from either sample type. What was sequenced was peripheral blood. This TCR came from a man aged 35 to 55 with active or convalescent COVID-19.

The CDR3 sequence is CASSKDSMNTEAFF. DNA sequence: TGTGCCAGCAGCAAGGACAGTATGAACACTGAAGCTTTCTTT. The chain is encoded by TRBV6-5 joined to TRBJ1-1; TRBD1 is a possible D gene, resting on 6 matching bases. V is clipped by 6 bases and J by 0 bases, and the sequence between their germline boundaries is 11 bases long. The CDR3 covers 14 residues, taking in both the cysteine and the phenylalanine. Only the CDR3 part of the read is kept: 42 bases, read in frame from the first base. As encoded in the germline V gene, CDR1 is MNHEY while CDR2 is SVGAGI.